Presented here are 21 T cell receptor beta chains from one specimen sequenced in a study of T cell changes during pregnancy in multiple sclerosis. The protocol was immunoSEQ multiplex PCR, while the TCRdb copy is restricted to in-frame clones and leaves out a portion. The repertoire holds about 46,000 clones, over 85% seen once, with 3% to 4.5% in the top ten. The sequenced sample was CD8+ T cells from peripheral blood mononuclear cells, obtained after pregnancy. These receptors came from a female donor with multiple sclerosis, enrolled in a pregnancy study.

This rearrangement joins TRBV27 to TRBJ2-1, with 12 bases matching TRBD2. In germline, CDR1 is MNHEY, CDR2 SMNVEV (reference sequence). V shed 3 bases and J 4 bases; nucleotides not matched to a gene: 1. CDR3 length: 15 residues. The CDR3: CASSFGLAGYNEQFF. CDR3 bases: TGTGCCAGCAGTTTCGGACTAGCGGGGTACAATGAGCAGTTCTTC.

This clone was counted only a few times. The CDR3 bases are TGTGCCAGCAGGGAAACGGGACAGCTTAATCAGCCCCAGCATTTT. It is translated as CASRETGQLNQPQHF. This rearrangement joins TRBV6-1 to TRBJ1-5; 7 bases line up with TRBD1. The trim removed 6 bases at V and 4 bases at J, leaving 9 bases unmatched. This CDR3 contains 15 residues. CDR1 MNHNS and CDR2 SASEGT come from the germline V gene.

V usage is TRBV15 and J usage is TRBJ1-3; D perhaps matches TRBD1 (5 bases). The CDR3 is made up of 15 amino acids. Germline V gives CDR1 LNHNV, CDR2 YYDKDF (reference sequence). V lost 3 bases and J lost 2, with 11 bases in between. CDR3 DNA: TGTGCCACCAGCAGCGACAGAGACCCTGGAAACACCATATATTTT. It codes for CATSSDRDPGNTIYF.

The chain combines TRBV28 with TRBJ2-1; D possibly corresponds to TRBD2 (5 bases). Deletions cut 6 bases from V and 0 bases from J, with 21 bases between. The CDR3 consists of 18 residues. From germline, CDR1 is MDHEN and CDR2 SYDVKM. CDR3 coding DNA: TGTGCCAGCAGCCCACTCGGGGAGATGTTTACCTCCTACAATGAGCAGTTCTTC. The encoded protein is CASSPLGEMFTSYNEQFF.

The V gene is TRBV2, the J gene TRBJ2-1, with 7 positions matching TRBD1. This CDR3 region has 12 residues. CDR1 is SNHLY and CDR2 is FYNNEI in the germline V gene. The V gene end was trimmed by 11 bases and the J gene end by 3 bases; junction bases not matched to a gene: 4. In nucleotides, the CDR3 is TGTGCCGGACAGGACAGCTACAATGAGCAGTTCTTC. It encodes CAGQDSYNEQFF.

The chain recombines TRBV9 with TRBJ1-5, with D hard to call. Germline V gives CDR1 SGDLS, CDR2 YYNGEE. The CDR3 runs 13 residues. Trimming cost V 2 bases and J 9 bases, with 12 bases left between them. This CDR3 is CASSVAETGPQHF. In DNA, the CDR3 is TGTGCCAGCAGCGTGGCCGAAACGGGGCCCCAGCATTTT. The variable domain in full, completed from reference TRBV9 and TRBJ1-5, reads DSGVTQTPKHLITATGQRVTLRCSPRSGDLSVYWYQQSLDQGLQFLIQYYNGEERAKGNILERFSAQQFPDLHSELNLSSLELGDSALYFCASSVAETGPQHFGDGTRLSIL.

In its sample, this clone was seen once. The chain links TRBV10-3 to TRBJ2-3, with D unclear. Between the trimmed V and J ends, which lost 3 bases and 2 bases, there was a span of 3 bases. The CDR3 loop spans 12 amino acids. Germline loops: CDR1 ENHRY, CDR2 SYGVKD. This CDR3 reads CAISDHTDTQYF. The DNA of the CDR3 is TGTGCCATCAGTGACCACACAGATACGCAGTATTTT.

DNA for the CDR3: TGCGCCAGCAGCCAAGATCAGTTAACTAGCTCCTACAATGAGCAGTTCTTC. Its translation is CASSQDQLTSSYNEQFF. The V gene is TRBV4-1, the J gene TRBJ2-1; weak D call: TRBD2 (5 bases). Between the trimmed V and J ends, which lost 0 bases and 0 bases, there was a span of 12 bases. The CDR3 contains 17 residues. Germline CDR1 and CDR2: MGHRA and YSYEKL.

This chain uses TRBV5-5 with TRBJ2-7, with 9 bases fitting TRBD1. J lost 1 base, V lost 5 bases, and 7 bases had no gene match. CDR3 length: 15 amino acids. CDR1 SGHKS and CDR2 YYEKEE come from the germline V gene (reference sequence). In DNA, the CDR3 is TGTGCCAGCAGTCCGACCGGGACAGGGTCCTACGAGCAGTACTTC. Translation gives CASSPTGTGSYEQYF.

This clone was picked up a small number of times. The chain uses TRBV7-3 and TRBJ1-1; maybe TRBD1 (6 bases). The germline CDR1 and CDR2 sequences are SGHTA and FQGTGA. V shed 6 bases and J shed 1 base, with 15 bases lying between them. The CDR3 is 15 residues long. The CDR3 region is CASSSQTGTNTEAFF. CDR3 bases: TGTGCCAGCAGTTCACAGACAGGAACGAACACTGAAGCTTTCTTT.

On this clone: Other DNA sequences from this sample encode an identical CDR3 as well. The chain uses TRBV29-1 and TRBJ2-5, with D unresolved. The ends were cut back, 1 base at V and 2 bases at J, with 5 bases in the middle. Germline V CDR1 and CDR2: SQVTM, ANQGSEA. CDR3 size: 12 residues. Here the CDR3 DNA reads TGCAGCGTTGAAGGCACTCAAGAGACCCAGTACTTC. This translates into CSVEGTQETQYF.

V usage is TRBV7-9 and J usage is TRBJ2-7; no clear D. The V gene lost 3 bases and the J gene lost 2 bases, with 8 bases spanning the gap. CDR1 is SEHNR and CDR2 is FQNEAQ in the germline V gene (reference sequence). The CDR3 sequence is 13 residues long. This chain's CDR3 is CASSFEQPYEQYF. The CDR3 nucleotides read TGTGCCAGCAGCTTCGAACAGCCCTACGAGCAGTACTTC.

The rearrangement uses TRBV27 and TRBJ1-5, with 9 bases aligning to TRBD1. Germline CDR1 MNHEY, CDR2 SMNVEV (reference sequence). The CDR3 extends over 15 amino acids. V lost 3 bases to trimming and J lost 5 bases; unmatched junction nucleotides: 5. CDR3: CASSLGTGYDQPQHF. Written as DNA, the CDR3 is TGTGCCAGCAGTTTGGGGACAGGGTACGATCAGCCCCAGCATTTT.

The genes are TRBV4-3 and TRBJ2-2, with a weak D call TRBD2 (5 bases). CDR3 length equals 12 residues. Trimming took 8 bases from V and 6 from J, leaving 10 bases between them. Germline V gene data show CDR1 as LGHNA and CDR2 as YSLEER. The CDR3 coding sequence is TGCGCCAGCGAGGGATCGGCCGGGGAGCTGTTTTTT. The encoded protein is CASEGSAGELFF.

The chain is built from TRBV7-9 and TRBJ2-1; TRBD2 agrees at 9 bases. Germline V gives CDR1 SEHNR, CDR2 FQNEAQ (reference sequence). This CDR3 has 16 residues. The trim removed 5 bases at V and 0 bases at J, leaving 5 bases unmatched. CDR3 coding DNA: TGTGCCAGCAGCCCTGTTAGCGGGAGCTCCTACAATGAGCAGTTCTTC. Residues: CASSPVSGSSYNEQFF.

Note on this clone: One junction end disagrees with the germline gene, perhaps due to a read error. The chain recombines TRBV5-1 with TRBJ2-1, with a tentative D call TRBD2 (6 bases). The V gene's germline CDR1 is SGHRS and CDR2 YFSETQ. CDR3 length: 17 residues. The CDR3 sequence: CASSLAQGLPNYDEQFF. In DNA, the CDR3 is TGCGCCAGCAGCTTGGCCCAGGGACTTCCTAACTACGATGAGCAGTTCTTC.

The gene calls are TRBV29-1 and TRBJ1-1; the match to TRBD1 covers 7 bases. Losses at the gene ends were 7 bases for V and 4 bases for J; bases not matched to a gene: 9. The CDR3 covers 13 residues. Germline CDR1 is SQVTM and CDR2 is ANQGSEA. The CDR3 nucleotides read TGCAGCGGCAGGGGACAGTCAAGCACTGAAGCTTTCTTT. Amino acids: CSGRGQSSTEAFF.

The chain employs TRBV4-3 and TRBJ1-1; D possibly corresponds to TRBD1 (6 bases). Germline V CDR1 and CDR2: LGHNA, YSLEER. The CDR3 length is 15 residues. V lost 4 bases and J 4 bases, leaving 16 bases between the germline ends. DNA for the CDR3: TGCGCCAGCAGCCGAGGGCGGGGGCTGAGCACTGAAGCTTTCTTT. It translates to CASSRGRGLSTEAFF.

This clone is a singleton in its sample. The chain combines TRBV4-1 with TRBJ2-2; tentative D call: TRBD1 (5 bases). The CDR3 has 14 residues. Germline V lookup: CDR1 MGHRA, CDR2 YSYEKL. V gave up 4 bases and J gave up 2 bases, with 8 bases separating them. CDR3 loop: CASSPRENTGELFF. The CDR3 nucleotides are TGCGCCAGCAGCCCCAGGGAAAACACCGGGGAGCTGTTTTTT.

The chain employs TRBV27 and TRBJ1-2; 10 nucleotides agree with TRBD1. V trimming: 7 bases; J trimming: 5 bases; junction bases outside the gene matches: 4. The CDR3 runs 13 residues. Per germline, CDR1 MNHEY and CDR2 SMNVEV (reference sequence). The CDR3 nucleotides read TGTGCCAGCACCGGGACAGGGGTTTATGGCTACACCTTC. Protein sequence: CASTGTGVYGYTF.

This chain joins TRBV7-3 and TRBJ2-3; D may be TRBD2 (6 bases). This CDR3 has 15 amino acids. Germline V lookup: CDR1 SGHTA, CDR2 FQGTGA. V lost 5 bases, J lost 0 bases, and 12 bases lay in between. CDR3 nucleotide sequence: TGTGCCAGCAGCCACCTAGCGACTAGCACAGATACGCAGTATTTT. The encoded protein is CASSHLATSTDTQYF. The full variable domain, rest sourced from reference TRBV7-3 and TRBJ2-3, is GAGVSQTPSNKVTEKGKYVELRCDPISGHTALYWYRQSLGQGPEFLIYFQGTGAADDSGLPNDRFFAVRPEGSVSTLKIQRTERGDSAVYLCASSHLATSTDTQYFGPGTRLTVL.